The 18 T cell receptor beta chains in this list originate from one sample, sequenced in a study of PD-L1 blockade in urothelial cancer. Sequencing was performed with immunoSEQ multiplex PCR; in TCRdb, only in-frame clones are kept and a portion is missing. The sample shows approximately 51,000 clones, around 84% of them seen only once. Specified time point: pretreatment peripheral blood. Sequencing used PBMCs, obtained around atezolizumab (anti-PD-L1) treatment. Receptor source: a man aged 60 to 69 with urothelial cancer.

The V and J genes are TRBV6-4 and TRBJ1-3, with D maybe TRBD1 (6 bases). This CDR3 spans 18 amino acids. Germline V gives CDR1 MRHNA, CDR2 SNTAGT. For the CDR3, the DNA is TGTGCTATCCCTCGGGGACATCTCGAACGGGCTTCCGGAAACACCATATATTTT. Protein: CAIPRGHLERASGNTIYF.

The chain links TRBV6-6 to TRBJ2-7, with 12 bases aligning to TRBD1. This CDR3 is 15 amino acids long. V lost 4 bases and J lost 2; bases outside the gene matches: 3. Looked up from germline, CDR1 is MNHNY and CDR2 is SVGAGI (reference sequence). Here the CDR3 DNA reads TGTGCCAGCAGTTCGGGACAGGGGGCAACCTACGAGCAGTACTTC. It translates to CASSSGQGATYEQYF.

The chain carries TRBV5-1 and TRBJ2-1; no clear D. This CDR3 has 15 residues. Trimming stripped 2 bases from V and 1 base from J, with 10 bases between. Per the germline V gene, CDR1 is SGHRS and CDR2 is YFSETQ. The CDR3 bases are TGCGCCAGCAGCTTACAGTCCCCGTCCTACAATGAGCAGTTCTTC. Its protein product is CASSLQSPSYNEQFF.

The rearrangement uses TRBV18 and TRBJ2-2; the match to TRBD1 covers 8 bases. The CDR3 runs 17 residues. CDR1 and CDR2 (germline): KGHSH, LQKENI. Germline trimming cut 1 base from V and 0 bases from J; bases unmatched to any gene: 4. As DNA, the CDR3 is TGTGCCAGCTCACCACGTCCAGGGGGCGCGAACACCGGGGAGCTGTTTTTT. It codes for CASSPRPGGANTGELFF.

V gene TRBV18 combines with J gene TRBJ1-1, with 10 nucleotides matching TRBD1. J was trimmed by 7 bases and V by 3 bases; bases with no gene match: 8. There are 15 residues in the CDR3. Germline lookup yields CDR1 KGHSH and CDR2 LQKENI. The CDR3 reads CASSPGTGVISEAFF. The CDR3 DNA follows: TGTGCCAGCTCACCCGGGACAGGGGTAATTAGTGAAGCTTTCTTT.

This chain uses TRBV6-6 with TRBJ1-3; no firm D call. CDR1 and CDR2 (germline): MNHNY, SVGAGI (reference sequence). The CDR3 runs 15 residues. With 7 bases removed from V and 1 base from J, the gap between germline ends came to 14 bases. DNA of the CDR3: TGTGCCAGCAAAGTTCTAGACCTATCTGGAAACACCATATATTTT. Translating it yields CASKVLDLSGNTIYF.

V is TRBV11-3 and J is TRBJ2-7, with TRBD2 as a possible D gene (6 bases). V was pared by 6 bases and J by 4 bases, with 10 bases between. CDR1 is SGHNT, CDR2 YENEEA, per germline. The CDR3 contains 12 residues. The DNA for the CDR3 is TGTGCCAGCAGTCGAGGGAGGTACGAGCAGTACTTC. It yields the protein CASSRGRYEQYF.

V and J are TRBV7-9 and TRBJ2-1, with 9 bases aligning to TRBD2. The V gene's germline CDR1 is SEHNR and CDR2 FQNEAQ (reference sequence). This CDR3 region has 14 residues. The junction had 8 bases not matched to a gene; V was cut back by 8 bases and J by 6 bases. The CDR3 DNA reads TGTGCCAGCCGATCTAGCGGGACGTTCAATGAGCAGTTCTTC. Translating gives CASRSSGTFNEQFF.

This clone occurred once. This chain joins TRBV10-2 and TRBJ2-3, with a weak D call TRBD1 (5 bases). The CDR3 totals 15 residues. V lost 8 bases, J lost 2 bases, and 17 bases lay in between. Germline lookup yields CDR1 WSHSY and CDR2 SAAADI. The CDR3 DNA follows: TGCGCCAGCGGGTTAGGGGTCGGGTCCACAGATACGCAGTATTTT. Protein: CASGLGVGSTDTQYF.

In its sample, this clone was seen once. The chain has TRBV30 and TRBJ2-7; 8 bases are shared with TRBD2. V was pared by 8 bases and J by 4 bases, with 4 bases of the junction left unmatched. CDR1 and CDR2 from the germline V gene are GTSNPN and SVGIG (reference sequence). The CDR3 contains 11 residues. CDR3 coding DNA: TGTGCCCTCGGGGGGGGATACGAGCAGTACTTC. Amino acids: CALGGGYEQYF.

The rearrangement links TRBV5-6 to TRBJ1-1, with D uncertain. Trimming shortened V by 1 base and J by 1 base, and 14 bases separated the two germline ends. This CDR3 spans 16 amino acids. Germline V CDR1 and CDR2: SGHDT, YYEEEE. DNA for the CDR3: TGTGCCAGCAGCTTGTTGACACTCTTGAGGAACACTGAAGCTTTCTTT. As protein: CASSLLTLLRNTEAFF.

The V and J genes are TRBV6-4 and TRBJ2-3; 7 bases align to TRBD1. Trimming at V came to 6 bases and at J to 4 bases, leaving 4 bases not matched to a gene. The CDR3 contains 13 residues. The germline V gene has CDR1 MRHNA and CDR2 SNTAGT. CDR3 in DNA: TGTGCCAGCAGAGAACAGGGGTCAGATACGCAGTATTTT. Amino acids: CASREQGSDTQYF.

This rearrangement joins TRBV11-3 to TRBJ2-7, with D perhaps matching TRBD2 (5 bases). This CDR3 spans 14 amino acids. V was clipped by 5 bases and J by 3 bases, with 14 bases between them. Germline V CDR1 and CDR2: SGHNT, YENEEA. Here the CDR3 DNA reads TGTGCCAGCAGCAGTGGCTCGGGGAACTACGAGCAGTACTTC. Its protein product is CASSSGSGNYEQYF.

The rearrangement uses TRBV4-2 and TRBJ1-4; TRBD1 matches 8 bases. V lost 0 bases, J lost 6 bases, and 12 bases stayed unmatched. The CDR3 consists of 18 residues. Germline CDR1 and CDR2: LGHNA and YNFKEQ. The DNA of the CDR3 is TGTGCCAGCAGCCAAGACCCTCGGGCAGGGGGCTTGCATGAAAAACTGTTTTTT. This gives the protein CASSQDPRAGGLHEKLFF.

The V and J genes are TRBV7-8 and TRBJ2-1; 10 positions agree with TRBD2. Trimming at V came to 3 bases and at J to 6 bases, leaving 8 bases not matched to a gene. Per germline, CDR1 SGHVS and CDR2 FQNEAQ. This CDR3 is 16 amino acids long. The CDR3 DNA reads as TGTGCCAGCAGCTTGGAAAGCGGGAGGGCCCTCAATGAGCAGTTCTTC. As protein: CASSLESGRALNEQFF.

Note on this clone: The junction departs from germline at one end; a sequencing error may be responsible. V and J are TRBV11-2 and TRBJ1-4; D is ambiguous. CDR1 SGHAT and CDR2 FQNNGV come from the germline V gene. CDR3 size: 15 residues. The CDR3 protein is CASSVGGRSDENLFF. The CDR3 nucleotides read TGTGCCAGCAGCGTCGGTGGCAGGTCCGACGAAAACCTGTTTTTT.

The gene calls are TRBV9 and TRBJ1-6; 9 bases line up with TRBD1. The CDR3 length is 15 residues. The J segment lost 9 bases and the V segment lost 6 bases, leaving 10 bases of the junction unmatched. CDR1 SGDLS and CDR2 YYNGEE come from the germline V gene. The DNA for the CDR3 is TGTGCCAGCAACCCACAGGGGGCCGTAGGTTCACCCCTCCACTTT. Its protein is CASNPQGAVGSPLHF.

V usage is TRBV19 and J usage is TRBJ1-1; possibly TRBD1 for D (6 bases). The CDR3 runs 13 residues. Germline V gives CDR1 LNHDA, CDR2 SQIVND (reference sequence). Trimming removed 9 bases at V and 1 base at J, with 12 bases between. The CDR3 loop reads CASTTGRNTEAFF. Here the CDR3 DNA reads TGTGCCAGCACGACAGGCCGGAACACTGAAGCTTTCTTT. The full variable domain, with the rest looked up from reference TRBV19 and TRBJ1-1, is DGGITQSPKYLFRKEGQNVTLSCEQNLNHDAMYWYRQDPGQGLRLIYYSQIVNDFQKGDIAEGYSVSREKKESFPLTVTSAQKNPTAFYLCASTTGRNTEAFFGQGTRLTVV.